This T cell receptor (beta chain) is drawn from a study of blood T cell repertoires in COVID-19. Across the study: Nucleic acid was either cDNA or gDNA, and it came from T cells, B-cell-depleted T cells, or PBMCs.

J gave up 4 bases and V 5 bases, and 3 bases lay outside the gene matches. Germline V gives CDR1 MDHEN, CDR2 SYDVKM. The CDR3 is 14 residues long. Methods used by the authors: By means of reference gene primer amplification, nucleated cell counts were estimated. The protocol was immunoSEQ multiplex PCR, while the TCRdb copy is restricted to in-frame clones and leaves out a portion. That table furnishes V, J and clone size, whereas the DNA furnished D and trimming. The sample contains roughly 260,000 clones, roughly 86% of which appear only once. All enrollees were roughly 18 to 100 years old and from 25 or so US areas.

This TCR came from a woman under 30 who had recovered from COVID-19. The V and J genes are TRBV28 and TRBJ2-7; 12 nucleotides line up with TRBD2. The sequenced sample was PBMCs or T cells enriched from blood (not recorded which). The CDR3: CASSPGLAGYEQYF. Written as DNA, the CDR3 is TGTGCCAGCAGTCCCGGACTAGCGGGATACGAGCAGTACTTC.